The next 23 T cell receptor beta chains were all read from a single sample in a study of blood T cell repertoires in COVID-19 (dated by TCRdb to between 2020 and 2021). Library generation was performed with the immunoSEQ multiplex PCR assay. TCRdb limited this immuneACCESS table to in-frame rearrangements with V and J called. A share of clones is missing; checked studies link under half to unresolved V genes, and the rest is unexplained. This sample has 130,000 to 150,000 clones in its table, and 85% to 90% of those were observed once. Approximately 2.4% of the sample lies in the top ten. Sample: peripheral blood. These receptors all stem from a human donor in a cohort sampled during active COVID-19.

This chain links TRBV19 with TRBJ2-1; 10 nucleotides line up with TRBD2. Germline lookup yields CDR1 LNHDA and CDR2 SQIVND (reference sequence). The CDR3 spans 15 residues. The junction had 8 bases not matched to a gene; V was cut back by 4 bases and J by 8 bases. CDR3 sequence (DNA): TGTGCCAGTAGTACTGTGCTAGCGGGGGCTGATGAGCAGTTCTTC. This translates into CASSTVLAGADEQFF.

V usage is TRBV7-2 and J usage is TRBJ2-1; TRBD1 agrees at 11 bases. This CDR3 comprises 15 residues. From germline, CDR1 is SGHTA and CDR2 FQGNSA. Unmatched junction bases numbered 3, after V lost 1 base and J lost 7 bases. The chain's CDR3 is CASSLGTGGGNEQFF. DNA of the CDR3: TGTGCCAGCAGCTTAGGGACAGGGGGCGGGAATGAGCAGTTCTTC.

The chain combines TRBV10-1 with TRBJ2-4, with D possibly being TRBD1 (6 bases). CDR3 length equals 18 residues. Per germline, CDR1 WNHNN and CDR2 SYGVQD (reference sequence). V was trimmed by 5 bases and J by 0 bases, leaving 20 bases between them. CDR3 protein: CASSSRRGDKKAKNIQYF. The CDR3, as DNA: TGCGCCAGCAGTTCAAGACGAGGGGACAAGAAAGCCAAAAACATTCAGTACTTC.

As for this clone: The sample contains more than one DNA sequence encoding this CDR3. J is TRBJ2-7 and V is TRBV9, with 10 bases identical to TRBD1. The junction had 6 bases not matched to a gene; V was cut back by 4 bases and J by 2 bases. CDR3 length: 15 residues. Germline V gives CDR1 SGDLS, CDR2 YYNGEE. For the CDR3, the DNA is TGTGCCAGCAGCTCTGGACAGGGGGGGACCTACGAGCAGTACTTC. It encodes CASSSGQGGTYEQYF.

The gene calls are TRBV9 and TRBJ2-3; 9 nucleotides align to TRBD2. Germline trimming cut 3 bases from V and 0 bases from J; bases unmatched to any gene: 5. Germline V gene data show CDR1 as SGDLS and CDR2 as YYNGEE. The CDR3 covers 16 residues. DNA for the CDR3: TGTGCCAGCAGCGGAAGACTAGCGGCGAGCACAGATACGCAGTATTTT. Protein sequence: CASSGRLAASTDTQYF.

Many counts were recorded for this clone. Here the CDR3 reads CASSRGPAGDSPLHF. CDR3 nucleotide sequence: TGCGCCAGCAGCCGAGGACCGGCGGGGGATTCACCCCTCCACTTT. This chain joins TRBV4-1 and TRBJ1-6; maybe TRBD1 (5 bases). Germline V CDR1 and CDR2: MGHRA, YSYEKL. V was trimmed by 4 bases and J by 8 bases, leaving 15 bases between them. The CDR3 consists of 15 residues.

V and J are TRBV4-3 and TRBJ2-3; D uncertain. The V gene lost 2 bases and the J gene lost 6 bases, with 9 bases spanning the gap. This CDR3 is built from 13 residues. Germline assignment: CDR1 LGHNA and CDR2 YSLEER. The CDR3 DNA follows: TGCGCCAGCAGCCAAAACATCCAGGATACGCAGTATTTT. This sequence encodes CASSQNIQDTQYF.

The chain uses TRBV11-2 and TRBJ1-2; D perhaps matches TRBD1 (6 bases). This CDR3 contains 15 residues. Trimming left V 4 bases short and J 6 bases short, with 18 bases between. Germline CDR1 and CDR2: SGHAT and FQNNGV. CDR3 sequence reads: CASSSLRLAGDGYTF. The CDR3 coding sequence is TGTGCCAGCAGCTCGCTGAGGCTGGCAGGGGATGGCTACACCTTC.

This clone was counted a single time. The rearrangement links TRBV6-6 to TRBJ1-1; 7 bases match TRBD1. Germline V gene data show CDR1 as MNHNY and CDR2 as SVGAGI (reference sequence). V dropped 2 bases and J dropped 5; count of bases not matched to a gene: 8. The CDR3 has 15 amino acids. This CDR3 is CASSYGGGGDTEAFF. DNA of the CDR3: TGTGCCAGCAGTTACGGAGGGGGCGGTGATACTGAAGCTTTCTTT.

The chain carries TRBV28 and TRBJ1-2; perhaps TRBD1 as D (6 bases). The length of the CDR3 is 15 residues. In germline, CDR1 is MDHEN, CDR2 SYDVKM. V lost 6 bases to trimming and J lost 7 bases, with 21 bases between them. The CDR3 coding sequence is TGTGCCAGCAGAGTCAGGGAGGGGGTGAGGAGTGGCTACACCTTC. Translation: CASRVREGVRSGYTF.

This clone is a singleton in its sample. The chain couples TRBV28 to TRBJ2-4, with D hard to call. Germline V CDR1 and CDR2: MDHEN, SYDVKM. This CDR3 spans 17 amino acids. Trimming cost V 6 bases and J 1 base, with 19 bases left between them. The CDR3 DNA sequence: TGTGCCAGCAGCCGACTCTCCATCGTTGGGGCCAAAAACATTCAGTACTTC. It encodes CASSRLSIVGAKNIQYF.

This rearrangement joins TRBV4-3 to TRBJ2-7, with TRBD2 identical over 8 bases. The CDR3 loop spans 18 amino acids. Germline lookup yields CDR1 LGHNA and CDR2 YSLEER. The J segment lost 2 bases and the V segment lost 4 bases, leaving 16 bases of the junction unmatched. The CDR3 spells CASSLEEDSGAITYEQYF. The DNA for the CDR3 is TGCGCCAGCAGCCTGGAGGAGGATAGCGGGGCGATTACCTACGAGCAGTACTTC.

Only one count was recorded for this clone. The chain carries TRBV11-2 and TRBJ2-5, with 9 bases lining up with TRBD2. Germline loops: CDR1 SGHAT, CDR2 FQNNGV. This CDR3 has 17 amino acids. Unmatched junction bases numbered 9, after V lost 4 bases and J lost 0 bases. The CDR3 spells CASSSQGLASYQETQYF. DNA of the CDR3: TGTGCCAGCAGCTCCCAAGGACTAGCGTCGTACCAAGAGACCCAGTACTTC.

This chain uses TRBV28 with TRBJ2-3; D is perhaps TRBD1 (6 bases). CDR1 and CDR2 (germline): MDHEN, SYDVKM. Trimming removed 5 bases from V and 0 bases from J, with 12 bases in between. This CDR3 has 15 residues. CDR3 sequence reads: CASSPGQFSTDTQYF. CDR3 in DNA: TGTGCCAGCAGTCCCGGACAGTTTAGCACAGATACGCAGTATTTT.

This chain joins TRBV6-2 or TRBV6-3 and TRBJ2-2; 11 bases agree with TRBD2. V lost 5 bases and J lost 5; bases outside the gene matches: 4. The CDR3 runs to 15 residues. Germline CDR1 reads MNHEY; CDR2 reads SVGEGT. The CDR3 DNA follows: TGTGCCAGCAGTGTTACTAGCGGGAGTACCGGGGAGCTGTTTTTT. This gives the protein CASSVTSGSTGELFF.

The V call is TRBV6-5, the J call TRBJ1-1, with 8 bases lining up with TRBD1. The trim removed 6 bases at V and 6 bases at J, leaving 12 bases unmatched. The CDR3 is made up of 15 amino acids. Germline V CDR1 and CDR2: MNHEY, SVGAGI. The CDR3 spells CASSRTGRARAEAFF. For the CDR3, the DNA is TGTGCCAGCAGCCGGACAGGGAGAGCGCGCGCTGAAGCTTTCTTT.

Comment on this clone: Other DNA sequences in the same sample also yield this CDR3. V and J are TRBV7-3 and TRBJ2-5; the match to TRBD2 covers 10 bases. This CDR3 comprises 14 residues. CDR1 is SGHTA, CDR2 FQGTGA, per germline. The trim removed 3 bases at V and 4 bases at J, leaving 2 bases unmatched. For the CDR3, the DNA is TGTGCCAGCAGCTTCTCTAGCGGGGGAGAGACCCAGTACTTC. Amino acids: CASSFSSGGETQYF.

The chain recombines TRBV5-1 with TRBJ1-2; possible D gene TRBD1, 6 bases. Germline CDR1 reads SGHRS; CDR2 reads YFSETQ. This CDR3 region has 14 residues. Trimming pared 4 bases from V and 4 bases from J, leaving 14 bases between. For the CDR3, the DNA is TGCGCCAGCAGCCCCGTTCAGGGGAGCTATGGCTACACCTTC. Amino acid sequence: CASSPVQGSYGYTF.

The chain uses TRBV30 and TRBJ2-1; 8 bases are shared with TRBD2. Germline CDR1 GTSNPN, CDR2 SVGIG (reference sequence). V lost 0 bases and J lost 10; bases outside the gene matches: 20. This CDR3 comprises 18 residues. The CDR3, as DNA: TGTGCCTGGAGTGTTGGTTTGTTTACTAGCGGCGCCACGTCGGAGCAGTTCTTC. Its translation: CAWSVGLFTSGATSEQFF.

In its sample, this clone was seen a few times. The chain is built from TRBV4-3 and TRBJ2-1; tentative D call: TRBD1 (5 bases). Per germline, CDR1 LGHNA and CDR2 YSLEER. The CDR3 runs to 17 residues. Between the trimmed V and J ends, which lost 1 base and 0 bases, there was a span of 13 bases. CDR3 amino acids: CASSQAQVISSYNEQFF. CDR3 coding DNA: TGCGCCAGCAGCCAAGCACAGGTGATTAGCTCCTACAATGAGCAGTTCTTC.

The V gene is TRBV7-2, the J gene TRBJ2-7; 8 positions agree with TRBD2. Germline assignment: CDR1 SGHTA and CDR2 FQGNSA. With V trimmed by 5 bases and J by 4 bases, 10 bases remained unmatched. The CDR3 sequence is 15 residues long. This CDR3 is CASSPSSGLDYEQYF. In DNA form, the CDR3 reads TGTGCCAGCAGCCCTAGTTCGGGACTAGATTACGAGCAGTACTTC.

The chain couples TRBV11-3 to TRBJ2-2; D not resolved. Germline V gene sequence: CDR1 SGHNT, CDR2 YENEEA. CDR3 length: 14 amino acids. V lost 6 bases to trimming and J lost 0 bases, with 8 bases between them. The CDR3 DNA sequence: TGTGCCAGCAGGCCGTCAGCGAACACCGGGGAGCTGTTTTTT. As protein: CASRPSANTGELFF.

The chain joins TRBV5-6 to TRBJ2-7; tentative D call: TRBD2 (5 bases). The CDR3 totals 12 residues. Trimming shortened V by 3 bases and J by 7 bases, and 11 bases separated the two germline ends. Germline V CDR1 and CDR2: SGHDT, YYEEEE. The CDR3 reads CASSSWSGEQYF. DNA for the CDR3: TGTGCCAGCAGCTCCTGGAGCGGAGAGCAGTACTTC.